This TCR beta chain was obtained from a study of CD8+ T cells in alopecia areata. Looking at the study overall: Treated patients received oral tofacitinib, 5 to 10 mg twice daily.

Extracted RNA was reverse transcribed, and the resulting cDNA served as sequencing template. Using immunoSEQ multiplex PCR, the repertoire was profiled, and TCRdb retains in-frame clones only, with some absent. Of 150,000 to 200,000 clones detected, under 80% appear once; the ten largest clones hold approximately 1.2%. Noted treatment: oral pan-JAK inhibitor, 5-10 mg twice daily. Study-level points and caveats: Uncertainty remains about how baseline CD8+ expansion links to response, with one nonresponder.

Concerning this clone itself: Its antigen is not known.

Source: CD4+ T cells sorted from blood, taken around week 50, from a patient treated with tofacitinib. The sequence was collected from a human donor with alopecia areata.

The chain's CDR3 is CASSLSFEQSYTF. CDR3 nucleotide sequence: TGTGCCAGCAGTTTGAGCTTCGAGCAGAGCTACACCTTC. V usage is TRBV28 and J usage is TRBJ1-2; D uncertain. Trimming removed 3 bases from V and 9 bases from J, with 14 bases in between. The CDR3 is made up of 13 amino acids. Germline CDR1 MDHEN, CDR2 SYDVKM.